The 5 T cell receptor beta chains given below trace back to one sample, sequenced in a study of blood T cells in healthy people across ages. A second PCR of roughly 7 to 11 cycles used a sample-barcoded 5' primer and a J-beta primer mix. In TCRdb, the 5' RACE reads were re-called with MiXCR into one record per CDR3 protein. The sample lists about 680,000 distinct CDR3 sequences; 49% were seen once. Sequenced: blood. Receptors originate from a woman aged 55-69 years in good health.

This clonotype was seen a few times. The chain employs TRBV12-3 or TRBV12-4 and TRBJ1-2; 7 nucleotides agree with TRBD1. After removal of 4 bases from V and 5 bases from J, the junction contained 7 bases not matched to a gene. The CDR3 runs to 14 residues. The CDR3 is CASSSQGGLYGYTF. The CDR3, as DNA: TGTGCCAGCAGTTCCCAGGGGGGGCTTTATGGCTACACCTTC.

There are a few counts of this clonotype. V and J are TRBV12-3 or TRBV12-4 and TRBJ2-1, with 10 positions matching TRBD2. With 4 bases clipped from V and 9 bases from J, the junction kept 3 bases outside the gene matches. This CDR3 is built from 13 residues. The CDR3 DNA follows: TGTGCCAGCAGTTCCCCTAGCGGGGGTGAGCAGTTCTTC. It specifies CASSSPSGGEQFF.

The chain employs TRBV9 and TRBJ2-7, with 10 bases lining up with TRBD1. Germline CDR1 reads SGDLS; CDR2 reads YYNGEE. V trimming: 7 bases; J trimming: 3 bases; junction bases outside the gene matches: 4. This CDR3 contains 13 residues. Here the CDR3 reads CASAGTGDYEQYF. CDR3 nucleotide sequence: TGTGCCAGCGCCGGGACAGGGGACTACGAGCAGTACTTC.

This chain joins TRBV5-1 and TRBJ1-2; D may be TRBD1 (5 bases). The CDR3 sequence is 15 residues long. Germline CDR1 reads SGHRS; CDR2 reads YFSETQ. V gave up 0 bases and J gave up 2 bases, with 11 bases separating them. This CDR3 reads CASSLDRISNYGYTF. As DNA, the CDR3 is TGCGCCAGCAGCTTGGACAGGATATCGAACTATGGCTACACCTTC.

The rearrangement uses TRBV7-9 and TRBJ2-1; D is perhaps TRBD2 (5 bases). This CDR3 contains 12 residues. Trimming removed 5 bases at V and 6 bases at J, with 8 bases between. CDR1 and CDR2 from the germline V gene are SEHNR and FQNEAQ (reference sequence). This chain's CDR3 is CASSRGPNEQFF. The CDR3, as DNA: TGTGCCAGCAGCCGAGGGCCCAATGAGCAGTTCTTC.